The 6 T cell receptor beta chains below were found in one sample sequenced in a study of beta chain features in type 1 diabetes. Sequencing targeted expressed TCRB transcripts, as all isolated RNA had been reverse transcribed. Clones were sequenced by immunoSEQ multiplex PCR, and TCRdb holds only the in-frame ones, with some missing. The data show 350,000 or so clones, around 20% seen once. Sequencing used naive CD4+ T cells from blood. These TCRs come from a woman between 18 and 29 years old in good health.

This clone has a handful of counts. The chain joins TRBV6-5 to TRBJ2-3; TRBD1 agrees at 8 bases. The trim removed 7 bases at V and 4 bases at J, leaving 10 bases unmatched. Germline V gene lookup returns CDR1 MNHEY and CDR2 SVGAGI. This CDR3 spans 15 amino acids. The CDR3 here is CASTDSGTGADTQYF. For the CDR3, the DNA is TGTGCCAGCACCGACTCCGGGACAGGAGCAGATACGCAGTATTTT.

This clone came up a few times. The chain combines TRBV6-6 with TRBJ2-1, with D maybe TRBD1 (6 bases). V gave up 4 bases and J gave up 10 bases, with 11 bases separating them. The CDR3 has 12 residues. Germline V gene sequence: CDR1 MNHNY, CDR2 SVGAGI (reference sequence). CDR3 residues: CASSLGQTEQFF. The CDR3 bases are TGTGCCAGCAGTTTGGGACAAACCGAGCAGTTCTTC.

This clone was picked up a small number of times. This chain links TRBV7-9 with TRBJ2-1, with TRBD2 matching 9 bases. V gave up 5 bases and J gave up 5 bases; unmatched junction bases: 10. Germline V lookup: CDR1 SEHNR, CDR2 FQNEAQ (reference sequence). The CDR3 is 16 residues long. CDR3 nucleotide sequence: TGTGCCAGCAGCCACGCCGGGACTAGCCCACACAATGAGCAGTTCTTC. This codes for CASSHAGTSPHNEQFF.

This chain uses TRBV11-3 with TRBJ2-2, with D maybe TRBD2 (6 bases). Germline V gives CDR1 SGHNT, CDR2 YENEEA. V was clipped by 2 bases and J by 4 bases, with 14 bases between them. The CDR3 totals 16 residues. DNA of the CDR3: TGTGCCAGCAGCTTAAGGAGGGTTAAAAGCACCGGGGAGCTGTTTTTT. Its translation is CASSLRRVKSTGELFF.

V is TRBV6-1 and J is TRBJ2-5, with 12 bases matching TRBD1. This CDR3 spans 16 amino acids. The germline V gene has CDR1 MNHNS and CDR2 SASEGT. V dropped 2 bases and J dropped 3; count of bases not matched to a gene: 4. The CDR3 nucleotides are TGTGCCAGCAGTGAATCCGGGACAGGGGGCGAAGAGACCCAGTACTTC. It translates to CASSESGTGGEETQYF.

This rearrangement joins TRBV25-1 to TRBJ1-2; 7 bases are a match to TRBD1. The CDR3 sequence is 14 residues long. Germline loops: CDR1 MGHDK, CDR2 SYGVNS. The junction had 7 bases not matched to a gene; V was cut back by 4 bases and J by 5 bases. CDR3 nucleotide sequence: TGTGCCAGCAGTGGGATCGACAGGGAGTATGGCTACACCTTC. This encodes CASSGIDREYGYTF.